This note documents a single T cell receptor beta chain sequence. The CDR3 totals 12 residues. The germline V and J ends were trimmed by 1 base and 3 bases, with 2 bases remaining between them. TCRdb analysed the RT-PCR reads with MiXCR anew, one entry per CDR3 protein. There are 9,500 to 13,000 distinct CDR3 sequences in the sample; approximately 87% occur only once, and roughly 2% lies in the top ten. This sample was taken from a study of yellow fever vaccine responses in identical twins. This specimen was T cells from blood (PBMCs), unsorted or a sorted subset (not recorded which), taken before or after yellow fever vaccination (not recorded which). The origin of this receptor is a woman younger than 30 who received the yellow fever vaccine. The V and J genes are TRBV12-3 or TRBV12-4 and TRBJ2-3; D unresolved. The CDR3 DNA reads as TGTGCCAGCAGTTTAGTAACAGATACGCAGTATTTT. This gives the protein CASSLVTDTQYF.